This paragraph covers one T cell receptor beta chain sequence. The antigen is not known. The entry originates in a study of CXCR3-negative and CXCR3-positive naive CD8 T cells. At the level of the study: The libraries yielded some 130 million TRB reads, about 1.5 +/- 0.3 million each. Findings and caveats of the study: For naive cells, CXCR3-negative and CXCR3-positive subsets had similar TRBV-TRBJ usage; for memory cells, usage differed. Freshly isolated PBMCs were used in most assays, given partial CXCR3 loss after freezing.

Libraries were UMI-labeled 5' RACE TRB cDNA. From its re-call of the 5' RACE reads, TCRdb lists each CDR3 protein once, without DNA. Listed are 40,000 to 45,000 distinct CDR3 sequences; around 2% falls within the top ten. From germline, CDR1 is LNHDA and CDR2 SQIVND (reference sequence). The CDR3 extends over 13 amino acids. The V call is TRBV19, the J call TRBJ1-1. Sequenced sample: naive CXCR3- CD8+ T cells from blood. Subset reported: CD45RO-CCR7+CD27+CD95- naive CD8+ T cells lacking CXCR3 (TNR3-). The sequence was collected from a human donor in good health. Some clones in this sample may be carry-over from other donors' samples. CDR3 region: CASNPAEGPEAFF.